This T cell receptor beta chain emerged from a study of OX40 agonist ivuxolimab in advanced cancers. For context, the study as a whole: Ivuxolimab was an agonistic, fully human IgG2 monoclonal antibody directed against OX40 (CD134), a costimulatory receptor. Intravenous ivuxolimab was administered to patients every 2 weeks at six dose levels: 0.01, 0.1, 0.3, 1.5, 3 and 10 mg/kg. Among the approximately 54 dose-escalation patients, some 20 had hepatocellular carcinoma, some 15 melanoma, 9 renal cell carcinoma and 9 head and neck cancer. In the dose-escalation cohort, 65% to 90% of patients were male, and the mean age was around 60 years, with a range of roughly 20 to 80. Patients were allowed to have had prior anti-PD-1, anti-PD-L1 or anti-CTLA-4 therapy, and around 43% of the dose-escalation patients had been treated with checkpoint inhibitors. Partial responses occurred in three dose-escalation patients: two with cutaneous melanoma and one with hepatocellular carcinoma. The purpose of peripheral TCRbeta sequencing was to test whether ivuxolimab changed TCR sequence diversity and led to clonal T-cell expansion. The monotherapy dose-escalation portion (N of about 49 patients) of the phase I ivuxolimab trial is reported in the paper. General findings and caveats noted by the study authors: After ivuxolimab, more expanded clones were found on average in CD8+ T cells than in CD4+ T cells. At doses of 0.1 to 3.0 mg/kg, clonal expansion of both CD4+ and CD8+ blood T cells was observed from baseline to week 6. Low levels of normalized T-cell clonal expansion were also seen in some nonresponding patients. In partial responders in the 0.1-3.0 mg/kg groups, normalized peripheral clonal expansion was found to be among the lowest, especially among CD8+ T cells. Antigen specificity was not determined for the clonally expanded peripheral T cells.

The trial excluded patients who had a history of autoimmune disease or were on systemic immunosuppression. Peripheral blood for TCR sequencing was collected from all dose cohorts at baseline, on cycle 4 day 1, and on cycle 7 day 1. Samples were obtained from an open-label, multicenter, first-in-human phase I dose-escalation trial of ivuxolimab. Adults with locally advanced or metastatic melanoma, renal cell, hepatocellular, or head and neck squamous cell carcinoma were enrolled in the trial. CD4+ and CD8+ T cells were sorted separately from peripheral blood before TCR sequencing. Trimming accounts for 5 bases at V and 7 bases at J, while the number of junction bases matched to no gene is 4. Measured from the cysteine to the phenylalanine, the CDR3 is 11 residues long. The retained sequence is limited to the CDR3, 33 bases, with the frame set at the first base. The CDR1 and CDR2 encoded by the germline V gene (reference sequence) are DFQATT and SNEGSKA.

For sequencing of the TCRbeta CDR3 region, genomic DNA was extracted from the sorted cells. The immunoSEQ Assay was used to sequence the TCRbeta CDR3 regions. TCRdb limited this immuneACCESS table to in-frame rearrangements with V and J called. A share of clones is missing; checked studies link under half to unresolved V genes, and the rest is unexplained. This sample holds 45,000 to 60,000 clones; roughly 80% were observed only once. Jointly, the top ten make up approximately 1.1% of the sample. As concerns this clone: There is no known antigen for this receptor. No clone much larger than this one lies a single base away; base qualities are absent.

In this chain, TRBV20-1 is recombined with TRBJ1-1, with 7 central nucleotides matching TRBD1. Sequenced here: CD4+ or CD8+ T cells sorted from blood, sampled in a trial of the OX40 agonist ivuxolimab. This receptor was identified in an adult with an advanced solid tumor such as melanoma, head and neck, liver or kidney cancer. Here the CDR3 is given as CSAQGGVEAFF. The nucleotides read TGCAGTGCTCAGGGGGGAGTTGAAGCTTTCTTT.